This T cell receptor (beta chain) stems from a study of early T cells in non-severe SARS-CoV-2 infection (dated by TCRdb to the early 2020s). Regarding the study in general: Because TCR sequencing relied on bulk RNA taken from unsorted whole blood, pairing of alpha and beta chains was not possible. Study-wide conclusions, independent of this receptor: Matching against VDJdb was skewed toward anti-spike CD8 responses, likely underestimated virus-specific expansions, and missed private and CD4 specificities.

On this clonotype: Its antigen remains undetermined. No much larger clone exists at a distance of one base, and base qualities are not known.

Library preparation used 5' RACE. The reads were generated on a NextSeq 500. To correct for sequencing error and PCR bias, the TCR library protocol tagged individual cDNA molecules with unique molecular identifiers. Sequencing covered both TCR alpha and beta chains, and within each sample the abundances of alpha and beta sequences were tightly co-correlated. On the authors' methods: Decombinator V4 was used to perform V gene, J gene and CDR3 annotation of TCR sequences. TCRs were defined as expanded if a significant change between any two time points was detected under a Poisson model with p below 0.0001. TCR abundances were normalised to the total number of TCRs sequenced per sample and expressed as counts per million. MAIT TCRs were defined by TRAV1-2 paired with TRAJ12, TRAJ20 or TRAJ33, and iNKT TCRs by TRAV10 paired with TRAJ18. VDJdb, accessed 1 November 2021, was searched for CMV, EBV and SARS-CoV-2 annotated TCRs, with TCRs annotated for multiple antigens excluded. The public reads were reanalyzed by TCRdb: fastp trimming at Q25, MiXCR alignment, in-frame beta chains only. Rows with one shared CDR3 protein collapse into an entry with the most common genes and DNA. For this entry, the V and J calls and clone size follow TCRdb and not the study's own pipeline. The table for this sample lists over 70,000 distinct CDR3 sequences; under 15% of them were counted only once. The ten largest clones add up to more than 6.5% of the sample.

The V end loses 6 bases and the J end loses 0 bases, and a stretch of 12 bases separates them. For CDR1 and CDR2, the germline V gene lists SGHVS and FQNEAQ. The CDR3 goes from the cysteine to the phenylalanine over 16 residues. The read is trimmed to its CDR3 DNA, 48 bases read in frame from base 1. This was a case-control study nested in a cohort of healthcare workers in London, UK, who had nasopharyngeal swab PCR tests and blood samples taken every week. Between 23 and 31 March 2020, the week of the UK lockdown, healthcare workers were enrolled and then followed up weekly for as long as 16 weeks.

This receptor was taken from an adult who was a healthcare worker with PCR-confirmed SARS-CoV-2 infection or an uninfected control (not recorded which). The sequencing sample was made of whole blood. This receptor chain uses TRBV7-8 and TRBJ2-6; the D segment cannot be called with confidence. In nucleotides, the sequence is TGTGCCAGCAGTTCCCGGACGAGCTCTGGGGCCAACGTCCTGACTTTC. Translated, it reads CASSSRTSSGANVLTF.